This T cell receptor (beta chain) was identified in a study of CD8 T cells in ankylosing spondylitis. Study-wide results and limits: The study looked at matched synovial fluid samples from ankylosing spondylitis patients. Disease-linked clones were reported to be significantly enriched there. Earlier literature documents some of the motif variants in reactive arthritis synovial fluid and blood. CD8+ cells made up the disease-linked clones, which were relatively rare in peripheral blood. Ankylosing spondylitis blood appeared to carry a characteristic TCR beta motif of several highly homologous variants.

V was clipped by 4 bases and J by 2 bases; unmatched bases: 13. The CDR3 totals 17 residues. From germline, CDR1 is SEHNR and CDR2 FQNEAQ (reference sequence). This clonotype was detected a few times. What it recognizes is unknown. Quantitative molecular-barcoded 5'-RACE generated the TCR beta libraries. A single record per CDR3 protein comes from TCRdb applying MiXCR to the 5' RACE reads. The data hold approximately 300,000 distinct CDR3 sequences, with approximately 8.2% observed a single time. The TCR comes from a male donor with ankylosing spondylitis. Sequences were obtained from blood, either unsorted or a sorted T cell fraction (not recorded which). The chain links TRBV7-9 to TRBJ1-1; 7 positions agree with TRBD1. The DNA of the CDR3 is TGTGCCAGCAGCTCCAAGCCTCCGGGACAGCCCAACACTGAAGCTTTCTTT. It yields the protein CASSSKPPGQPNTEAFF.